The sequence of this TCR beta chain was determined in a study of response to subunit inactivated influenza vaccine. Regarding the study as a whole: Authors proposed each seasonal influenza vaccination draws in few new T cells.

As for this clonotype: What it recognizes is unknown.

TCRdb ran MiXCR on the RT-PCR reads and lists one entry per CDR3 protein. The top ten clones hold 10% to 13% of a sample with about 300,000 distinct CDR3 sequences, less than 25% of them seen once. Germline CDR1 is LGHNA and CDR2 is YSLEER. V was trimmed by 4 bases and J by 2 bases, leaving 18 bases between them. The CDR3 is made up of 16 amino acids. Sample: PBMCs from blood, taken around 22 months after vaccination. The rearrangement uses TRBV4-3 and TRBJ2-7; D call uncertain. The TCR was taken from a man between 50 and 75 years old who received an inactivated influenza vaccine. The CDR3, as DNA: TGCGCCAGCAGCCCATCGGACGGAGCCCCGACCTACGAGCAGTACTTC. Translation: CASSPSDGAPTYEQYF.